Listed below are T cell receptor beta chains from one sample, sequenced in a study of T-cell reconstitution after alpha-beta-depleted transplantation in children. TCRdb reprocessed the PCR reads via MiXCR and lists one record per CDR3 protein. The sample has fewer than 550,000 distinct CDR3 sequences, roughly a tenth seen once. This specimen consisted of PBMCs, obtained before TCRalphabeta/CD19-depleted stem cell transplant. These receptors all come from a child younger than 10 with inherited bone marrow failure, due to receive a stem cell transplant. CDR3s include the opening cysteine and the closing phenylalanine or tryptophan. A D gene is named only where the DNA matches it firmly. Size values are once, few and many counts, or a class for expanded clones, and some rows have none.

>TRBV12-3/TRBV12-4|.|few|TRBJ2-3
TGTGCCAGCAGCTGGCCCGGACTGGGCACAGATACGCAGTATTTT
CASSWPGLGTDTQYF
>TRBV10-3|TRBD2|.|TRBJ2-2
TGTGCCATCACCCGCGTCCCTAGCGGGAGTAACACCGGGGAGCTGTTTTTT
CAITRVPSGSNTGELFF
>TRBV29-1|.|many|TRBJ1-3
TGCAGCGTGTTGACAGAATCCTCTGGAAACACCATATATTTT
CSVLTESSGNTIYF
>TRBV12-3/TRBV12-4|.|many|TRBJ2-6
TGTGCCAGCAGTTTCGGGGCGGGGGCCAACGTCCTGACTTTC
CASSFGAGANVLTF
>TRBV12-3/TRBV12-4|TRBD1|few|TRBJ1-2
TGTGCCAGCAGTTATTGGGGCGACAGGGTGGATGGCTACACCTTC
CASSYWGDRVDGYTF
>TRBV11-1|.|.|TRBJ2-1
TGTGCCAGCAGCACCCTAGGTCCCGCTAGCTCACTGCCCTACAATGAGCAGTTCTTC
CASSTLGPASSLPYNEQFF
>TRBV20-1|.|many|TRBJ2-7
TGCAGTGCAAGAGGGAAGCCCGAGCAGTACTTC
CSARGKPEQYF
>TRBV24-1|TRBD2|few|TRBJ2-2
TGTGCCACCAGTGAACGGGGGGGCACCGGGGAGCTGTTTTTT
CATSERGGTGELFF
>TRBV29-1|.|many|TRBJ1-2
TGCAGCGTTGAGGCAGGGGATGGCTACACCTTC
CSVEAGDGYTF
>TRBV6-1|TRBD2|.|TRBJ2-3
TGTGCCAGCAGGGCCAGGTTGGCGGGAGGCGCGGGGGCAGATACGCAGTATTTT
CASRARLAGGAGADTQYF
>TRBV20-1|.|many|TRBJ2-6
TGCAGTGCTATACGGCCTGGGGCCAACGTCCTGACTTTC
CSAIRPGANVLTF
>TRBV28|.|many|TRBJ2-7
TGTGCCAGCAGTCAACTGACAGATCTCGAGCAGTACTTC
CASSQLTDLEQYF
>TRBV7-9|.|many|TRBJ2-3
TGTGCCAGCAGCTTACCCCGGTTCCCCCCCACAGATACGCAGTATTTT
CASSLPRFPPTDTQYF
>TRBV5-1|TRBD2|many|TRBJ2-2
TGCGCCAGCAGCCCGGGACTAGCGAGGTCCGGGGAGCTGTTTTTT
CASSPGLARSGELFF
>TRBV19|.|many|TRBJ2-3
TGTGCCAGTAGTTGGGCAGGGAGCATCGATACGCAGTATTTT
CASSWAGSIDTQYF
>TRBV4-2|TRBD2|.|TRBJ2-1
TGTGCCAGCAGCCAAGCGGGAGGCTGGTCGGATGAGCAGTTCTTC
CASSQAGGWSDEQFF
>TRBV7-9|.|many|TRBJ2-3
TGTGCCAGCAGCTTAGGACAGCCCGCATTGGGTACGCAGTATTTT
CASSLGQPALGTQYF
>TRBV12-3/TRBV12-4|TRBD2|many|TRBJ2-1
TGTGCCAGCAGTACCTCGGGAGGCTCACGGGGCAATGAGCAGTTCTTC
CASSTSGGSRGNEQFF
>TRBV5-1|.|many|TRBJ2-7
TGCGCCAGCAGACTTGACTGGAGCTCCTACGAGCAGTACTTC
CASRLDWSSYEQYF
>TRBV7-9|.|many|TRBJ1-2
TGTGCCAGCAGCCTGGGACGGGGGCAGTATGGCTACACCTTC
CASSLGRGQYGYTF
>TRBV19|.|.|TRBJ1-1
TGTGCCAGTCAACAGGGAATTGATACTGAAGCTTTCTTT
CASQQGIDTEAFF
>TRBV7-8|.|.|TRBJ1-2
TGTGCCAGCGGGCAGGGATCAGGCTATGGCTACACCTTC
CASGQGSGYGYTF
>TRBV6-1|.|few|TRBJ1-1
TGTGCCAGCCATCCTATGGGGGCGAACACTGAAGCTTTCTTT
CASHPMGANTEAFF
>TRBV11-2|.|few|TRBJ2-7
TGTGCCAGCAGCGGCATGGGAGGGGGGAGGTACGAGCAGTACTTC
CASSGMGGGRYEQYF
>TRBV7-8|TRBD1|.|TRBJ2-1
TGTGCCAGCAGCCGAACCGGGACAGGGTTATACAATGAGCAGTTCTTC
CASSRTGTGLYNEQFF
>TRBV6-5|TRBD1|few|TRBJ2-7
TGTGCCAGCCGTACCATAGGGGGCAGGTTCGGCGGGCAGTACTTC
CASRTIGGRFGGQYF
>TRBV7-9|.|.|TRBJ1-1
TGTGCCAGCAGCTTATTCGGGGATGGTAGCACTGAAGCTTTCTTT
CASSLFGDGSTEAFF
>TRBV27|TRBD2|.|TRBJ2-1
TGTGTCAGCAGTCTTCCTCCCGGGACTAGCCCTCTTAGCTCCTACAATGAGCAGTTCTTC
CVSSLPPGTSPLSSYNEQFF
>TRBV9|.|many|TRBJ1-1
TGTGCCAGCAGCCCATCGCCTGGACACTACCCTGAAGCTTTCTTT
CASSPSPGHYPEAFF
>TRBV5-6|.|.|TRBJ1-3
TGTGCCAGCAGCTTGTGGTGGAGGGGCCTCGGAAACACCATATATTTT
CASSLWWRGLGNTIYF
>TRBV4-3|.|many|TRBJ2-7
TGCGCCAGCAGCCAAGATTCGGAGGGAAGAGGAAACGAGCAGTACTTC
CASSQDSEGRGNEQYF
>TRBV4-2|.|many|TRBJ2-2
TGTGCCAGCAGCCAACACCCCGGGGAGCTGTTTTTT
CASSQHPGELFF
>TRBV29-1|.|.|TRBJ2-1
TGCAGCGTTGATTACGGGACACTATTATACAATGAGCAGTTCTTC
CSVDYGTLLYNEQFF
>TRBV12-3/TRBV12-4|.|.|TRBJ2-5
TGTGCCAGCAGCCCTCGGACGGTCGAAGAGACCCAGTACTTC
CASSPRTVEETQYF
>TRBV12-3/TRBV12-4|.|many|TRBJ2-2
TGTGCCAGCTGGTGGGGCAGGGGAACCGGGGAGCTGTTTTTT
CASWWGRGTGELFF
>TRBV6-2/TRBV6-3|TRBD1|many|TRBJ2-7
TGTGCCAGCCGGACAGGGGGCTACGAGCAGTACTTC
CASRTGGYEQYF
>TRBV6-5|.|many|TRBJ2-5
TGTGCCAGCAGTTACGAATGGGGGGCGGAGGAGACCCAGTACTTC
CASSYEWGAEETQYF
>TRBV6-2/TRBV6-3|.|few|TRBJ2-2
TGTGCCAGCAGTTACGAGGCGGACAACACCGGGGAGCTGTTTTTT
CASSYEADNTGELFF
>TRBV20-1|.|many|TRBJ1-4
TGCAGTGCTAGCCCTCGGACTGAGCCTAATGAAAAACTGTTTTTT
CSASPRTEPNEKLFF
>TRBV29-1|.|many|TRBJ1-1
TGCAGCGTTGGGGGCGGGGGTCAAGGGGTTGAAGCTTTCTTT
CSVGGGGQGVEAFF
>TRBV11-2|.|few|TRBJ1-1
TGTGCCAGCAGCTTAGTTCCGGCCCCTGGGACTGAAGCTTTCTTT
CASSLVPAPGTEAFF
>TRBV7-9|.|many|TRBJ2-3
TGTGCCAGCAACCGGGACTTCACAGATACGCAGTATTTT
CASNRDFTDTQYF
>TRBV5-4|TRBD2|many|TRBJ2-3
TGTGCCAGCGGGACTAGCGGGAGAGCAGATACGCAGTATTTT
CASGTSGRADTQYF
>TRBV5-1|TRBD2|many|TRBJ2-2
TGCGCCAGCAGCTTGGGACTAGCGTGGAACACCGGGGAGCTGTTTTTT
CASSLGLAWNTGELFF